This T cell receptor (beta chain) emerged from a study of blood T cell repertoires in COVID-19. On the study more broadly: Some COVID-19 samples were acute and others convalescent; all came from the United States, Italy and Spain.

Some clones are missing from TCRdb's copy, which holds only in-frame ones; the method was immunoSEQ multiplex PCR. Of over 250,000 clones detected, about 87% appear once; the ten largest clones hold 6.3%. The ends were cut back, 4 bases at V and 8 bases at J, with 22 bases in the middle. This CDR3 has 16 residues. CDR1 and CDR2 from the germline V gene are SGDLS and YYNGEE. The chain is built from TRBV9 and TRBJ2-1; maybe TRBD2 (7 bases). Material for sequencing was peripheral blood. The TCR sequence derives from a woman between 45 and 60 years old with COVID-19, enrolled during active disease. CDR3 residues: CASSSRGRLAQDEQFF. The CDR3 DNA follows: TGTGCCAGCAGCTCTAGGGGGAGACTAGCTCAAGATGAGCAGTTCTTC.